Presented here are 31 T cell receptor beta chains from one specimen sequenced in a study of control samples from healthy donors and cancer patients. Sequencing was performed with immunoSEQ multiplex PCR; in TCRdb, only in-frame clones are kept and a portion is missing. This table has some 79,000 clones, approximately 93% appearing once. The sample consisted of PBMCs. All receptors derive from a woman aged 40 to 49 with lung cancer.

The J gene is TRBJ1-5, the V gene TRBV13; D perhaps matches TRBD1 (5 bases). Trimming removed 0 bases from V and 1 base from J, with 7 bases in between. The CDR3 is 15 residues long. CDR1 PRHDT and CDR2 FYEKMQ come from the germline V gene (reference sequence). Written as DNA, the CDR3 is TGTGCCAGCAGCTTAGGCCGGGACAGCAATCAGCCCCAGCATTTT. Amino acids: CASSLGRDSNQPQHF.

V and J are TRBV11-3 and TRBJ2-2; 10 bases agree with TRBD1. V shed 6 bases and J 3 bases; nucleotides not matched to a gene: 1. The CDR3 is made up of 14 amino acids. The germline V gene has CDR1 SGHNT and CDR2 YENEEA. The CDR3 region has the DNA TGTGCCAGCAGTGGGACAGGGGACACCGGGGAGCTGTTTTTT. Residues: CASSGTGDTGELFF.

A note on this clone: Other DNA sequences from this sample encode an identical CDR3 as well. This sequence joins TRBV12-5 and TRBJ2-2; 16 bases map to TRBD2. The V gene's germline CDR1 is LGHNT and CDR2 FRNRAP. V was clipped by 1 base and J by 4 bases; unmatched bases: 9. The CDR3 has 20 amino acids. CDR3 protein: CASGLGPRGTSGGGTGELFF. The CDR3 DNA sequence: TGTGCTAGTGGTTTGGGGCCCAGAGGGACTAGCGGGGGGGGCACCGGGGAGCTGTTTTTT.

The gene calls are TRBV5-1 and TRBJ2-7, with 9 bases that match TRBD1. V gave up 5 bases and J gave up 0 bases; unmatched junction bases: 12. This CDR3 is 17 amino acids long. CDR1 is SGHRS and CDR2 is YFSETQ in the germline V gene. CDR3 residues: CASRPNPGTGFSYEQYF. The CDR3 DNA is TGCGCCAGCAGGCCGAACCCCGGGACAGGGTTCTCCTACGAGCAGTACTTC.

J is TRBJ2-1 and V is TRBV9, with D perhaps TRBD1 or TRBD2 (6 bases each). The CDR3 has 15 residues. V was shortened by 3 bases and J by 1 base, with 11 bases between the two germline ends. The germline V gene has CDR1 SGDLS and CDR2 YYNGEE. The CDR3 coding sequence is TGTGCCAGCAGCGGCGGGACACCTTCCTACAATGAGCAGTTCTTC. Protein sequence: CASSGGTPSYNEQFF.

V and J are TRBV13 and TRBJ1-6; D unresolved. Trimming removed 5 bases at V and 4 bases at J, with 6 bases between. Germline V gene sequence: CDR1 PRHDT, CDR2 FYEKMQ (reference sequence). The CDR3 contains 13 residues. In DNA, the CDR3 is TGTGCCAGCAGCCAATCATATAATTCACCCCTCCACTTT. It encodes CASSQSYNSPLHF.

The V call is TRBV6-5, the J call TRBJ2-7; TRBD1 agrees at 11 bases. From germline, CDR1 is MNHEY and CDR2 SVGAGI. Germline trimming cut 7 bases from V and 3 bases from J; bases unmatched to any gene: 5. This CDR3 spans 14 amino acids. The CDR3 DNA sequence: TGTGCCAGCACCCGGGACAGGGGGGGCTACGAGCAGTACTTC. Protein sequence: CASTRDRGGYEQYF.

The chain combines TRBV12-3 or TRBV12-4 with TRBJ2-7; TRBD2 agrees at 7 bases. V shed 8 bases, J shed 4 bases, and the junction held 8 bases outside the gene matches. The CDR3 covers 13 residues. CDR3 protein: CASYYRGGYEQYF. CDR3 in DNA: TGTGCCAGCTATTATAGGGGAGGGTACGAGCAGTACTTC.

The gene calls are TRBV30 and TRBJ2-2; a weak D match, TRBD1 (6 bases). From germline, CDR1 is GTSNPN and CDR2 SVGIG (reference sequence). This CDR3 region has 15 residues. Trimming removed 1 base from V and 8 bases from J, with 17 bases in between. The CDR3 loop is CAWSDRGRGRGELFF. The CDR3 bases are TGTGCCTGGAGTGATAGAGGCAGGGGCAGGGGGGAGCTGTTTTTT.

V and J are TRBV18 and TRBJ2-7; TRBD1 is a possible D gene (6 bases). The CDR3 contains 18 residues. Germline V gene data show CDR1 as KGHSH and CDR2 as LQKENI. The V end was cut by 6 bases, the J end by 2 bases, with 26 bases between. The CDR3 DNA is TGTGCCAGCTCGCGGTATTTCGGGACACTACAAGACCCCTACGAGCAGTACTTC. Amino acids: CASSRYFGTLQDPYEQYF.

The CDR3 region is CASSPRSSSGNTIYF. CDR3 DNA sequence: TGTGCCAGCAGTCCGCGGTCGAGCTCTGGAAACACCATATATTTT. The chain has TRBV27 and TRBJ1-3; D not certain. CDR1 and CDR2 from the germline V gene are MNHEY and SMNVEV (reference sequence). Trimming stripped 5 bases from V and 0 bases from J, with 11 bases between. This CDR3 has 15 amino acids.

V gene TRBV7-9 combines with J gene TRBJ2-4; D tentatively fits TRBD1 or TRBD2 (5 bases each). The CDR3 loop spans 13 amino acids. Between the trimmed V and J ends, which lost 4 bases and 7 bases, there was a span of 11 bases. CDR1 and CDR2 from the germline V gene are SEHNR and FQNEAQ (reference sequence). DNA for the CDR3: TGTGCCAGCAGCTCAAGGGACCTGAACATTCAGTACTTC. It codes for CASSSRDLNIQYF.

This clone was seen a handful of times. The chain employs TRBV5-4 and TRBJ1-2, with 8 bases fitting TRBD1. Germline trimming cut 3 bases from V and 6 bases from J; bases unmatched to any gene: 4. Looked up from germline, CDR1 is SGHNT and CDR2 is YYREEE (reference sequence). The CDR3 extends over 13 amino acids. The CDR3 sequence: CASSSTGDDGYTF. The DNA of the CDR3 is TGTGCCAGCAGCTCGACAGGGGATGATGGCTACACCTTC.

The chain employs TRBV18 and TRBJ1-1; D is perhaps TRBD1 (6 bases). The CDR3 totals 16 residues. Germline CDR1 and CDR2: KGHSH and LQKENI. Deletions cut 1 base from V and 7 bases from J, with 19 bases between. This CDR3 is CASSPLTLGGRGEAFF. The CDR3 DNA reads TGTGCCAGCTCACCACTTACTCTAGGGGGGCGAGGTGAAGCTTTCTTT. Looking up the rest from reference TRBV18 and TRBJ1-1 gives the full variable domain: NAGVMQNPRHLVRRRGQEARLRCSPMKGHSHVYWYRQLPEEGLKFMVYLQKENIIDESGMPKERFSAEFPKEGPSILRIQQVVRGDSAAYFCASSPLTLGGRGEAFFGQGTRLTVV.

In its sample, this clone was seen once. V and J are TRBV28 and TRBJ2-1, with D unclear. V was trimmed by 5 bases and J by 0 bases, leaving 14 bases between them. This CDR3 spans 16 amino acids. CDR1 is MDHEN and CDR2 is SYDVKM in the germline V gene. This chain's CDR3 is CASSTSTAYSYNEQFF. The DNA for the CDR3 is TGTGCCAGCAGTACCTCCACAGCTTACTCCTACAATGAGCAGTTCTTC.

CDR3 region: CAISDRGGAYEQYF. CDR3 DNA: TGTGCCATCAGTGACCGAGGGGGGGCCTACGAGCAGTACTTC. The chain links TRBV10-3 to TRBJ2-7; possibly TRBD2 for D (7 bases). Between the trimmed V and J ends, which lost 3 bases and 2 bases, there was a span of 11 bases. This CDR3 contains 14 residues. Germline CDR1 ENHRY, CDR2 SYGVKD.

The chain recombines TRBV5-4 with TRBJ1-1; D is unclear. The CDR3 covers 14 residues. The V gene lost 0 bases and the J gene lost 11 bases, with 17 bases spanning the gap. Germline CDR1 reads SGHNT; CDR2 reads YYREEE (reference sequence). CDR3 loop: CASSLAGGRPVAFF. As DNA, the CDR3 is TGTGCCAGCAGCTTGGCCGGAGGGCGTCCGGTCGCTTTCTTT.

This clone was detected once. The chain links TRBV19 to TRBJ2-7, with D perhaps matching TRBD1 or TRBD2 (5 bases each). The CDR3 covers 12 residues. The germline V and J ends were trimmed by 6 bases and 2 bases, with 8 bases remaining between them. Germline V gene sequence: CDR1 LNHDA, CDR2 SQIVND (reference sequence). The chain's CDR3 is CASRGETYEQYF. The CDR3 DNA reads as TGTGCCAGTAGGGGGGAGACCTACGAGCAGTACTTC. The variable domain in full, with the rest retrieved from reference TRBV19 and TRBJ2-7, is DGGITQSPKYLFRKEGQNVTLSCEQNLNHDAMYWYRQDPGQGLRLIYYSQIVNDFQKGDIAEGYSVSREKKESFPLTVTSAQKNPTAFYLCASRGETYEQYFGPGTRLTVT.

This rearrangement joins TRBV9 to TRBJ1-2; D perhaps matches TRBD1 (5 bases). V gave up 3 bases and J gave up 2 bases, with 11 bases separating them. This CDR3 has 14 amino acids. The germline V gene encodes CDR1 SGDLS and CDR2 YYNGEE. The CDR3 protein is CASSGSGNNYGYTF. The CDR3 DNA is TGTGCCAGCAGCGGATCAGGGAACAACTATGGCTACACCTTC.

The chain is built from TRBV28 and TRBJ2-7; tentatively, D is TRBD1 (6 bases). V dropped 4 bases and J dropped 4 bases, with 17 bases sitting between them. Germline assignment: CDR1 MDHEN and CDR2 SYDVKM. The CDR3 has 15 residues. The CDR3 region is CASSSTGNRAYEQYF. The CDR3 bases are TGTGCCAGCAGTTCAACAGGGAATCGGGCGTACGAGCAGTACTTC.

The genes are TRBV20-1 and TRBJ2-5; D unresolved. Germline-derived CDR1 and CDR2 are DFQATT and SNEGSKA (reference sequence). The ends were cut back, 6 bases at V and 5 bases at J, with 7 bases in the middle. The CDR3 runs to 10 residues. CDR3 sequence: CSARVETQYF. CDR3 DNA: TGCAGTGCAAGGGTGGAGACCCAGTACTTC.

CDR3 sequence reads: CATMAGSGNTIYF. CDR3 coding DNA: TGTGCCACTATGGCAGGCTCTGGAAACACCATATATTTT. The rearrangement links TRBV14 to TRBJ1-3; D is unresolved. The CDR3 is made up of 13 amino acids. Looked up from germline, CDR1 is SGHDN and CDR2 is FVKESK. V was cut by 10 bases and J by 0 bases, with 10 bases left in between.

This chain connects TRBV6-1 to TRBJ2-7; either TRBD1 or TRBD2 may supply D (6 bases each). CDR1 and CDR2 (germline): MNHNS, SASEGT. V dropped 1 base and J dropped 4 bases, with 14 bases sitting between them. The CDR3 extends over 15 amino acids. Here the CDR3 DNA reads TGTGCCAGCAGTGAAGGAGGGTTAGGGGGGTACGAGCAGTACTTC. Its protein product is CASSEGGLGGYEQYF.

This clone occurred a few times. The chain combines TRBV6-5 with TRBJ2-1; 8 bases are a match to TRBD2. Looked up from germline, CDR1 is MNHEY and CDR2 is SVGAGI. This CDR3 spans 14 amino acids. The trim removed 9 bases at V and 8 bases at J, leaving 12 bases unmatched. The CDR3 reads CASGAGALSYEQFF. The CDR3 DNA reads TGTGCCAGTGGAGCGGGGGCCCTATCGTATGAGCAGTTCTTC.

J is TRBJ2-2 and V is TRBV7-6, with D maybe TRBD2 (5 bases). V was trimmed by 3 bases and J by 5 bases, leaving 13 bases between them. The CDR3 runs 15 residues. Germline loops: CDR1 SGHVS, CDR2 FNYEAQ. CDR3 DNA: TGTGCCAGCAGCTTCGTTGGCACGGGGACCGGGGAGCTGTTTTTT. It specifies CASSFVGTGTGELFF.

V and J are TRBV11-3 and TRBJ1-1; 8 bases line up with TRBD1. The germline gives CDR1 SGHNT, CDR2 YENEEA. Germline trimming cut 4 bases from V and 4 bases from J; bases unmatched to any gene: 5. The CDR3 covers 14 residues. This CDR3 reads CASSWTGTSTEAFF. The CDR3 DNA sequence: TGTGCCAGCAGCTGGACAGGGACGAGCACTGAAGCTTTCTTT.

V is TRBV19 and J is TRBJ2-7; 7 bases match TRBD1. From germline, CDR1 is LNHDA and CDR2 SQIVND (reference sequence). The CDR3 has 14 amino acids. The V gene end was trimmed by 6 bases and the J gene end by 3 bases; junction bases not matched to a gene: 8. In DNA, the CDR3 is TGTGCCAGTAGGACCGGACAGGTCGGCTACGAGCAGTACTTC. It is translated as CASRTGQVGYEQYF. Variable domain in full (rest from reference TRBV19 and TRBJ2-7): DGGITQSPKYLFRKEGQNVTLSCEQNLNHDAMYWYRQDPGQGLRLIYYSQIVNDFQKGDIAEGYSVSREKKESFPLTVTSAQKNPTAFYLCASRTGQVGYEQYFGPGTRLTVT.

The rearrangement joins TRBV4-1 to TRBJ1-2; no definite D call. The CDR3 consists of 15 residues. Germline assignment: CDR1 MGHRA and CDR2 YSYEKL. V lost 0 bases to trimming and J lost 4 bases, with 12 bases between them. The CDR3 spells CASSQEFRPFYGYTF. CDR3 coding DNA: TGCGCCAGCAGCCAAGAATTCCGGCCGTTCTATGGCTACACCTTC.

The chain is built from TRBV12-3 or TRBV12-4 and TRBJ1-1, with D possibly matching TRBD1 (6 bases). The CDR3 has 13 residues. Trimming shortened V by 5 bases and J by 8 bases, and 15 bases separated the two germline ends. CDR3 DNA: TGTGCCAGCAGTCCCCCCCTGGGGGCGGAAGCTTTCTTT. Its translation: CASSPPLGAEAFF.

This chain links TRBV3-1 (or the pseudogene TRBV3-2) with TRBJ1-2; the D gene is possibly TRBD1 (6 bases). Germline CDR1 LGHDT, CDR2 YNNKEL (reference sequence). Between the trimmed V and J ends, which lost 4 bases and 8 bases, there was a span of 20 bases. CDR3 length: 15 amino acids. CDR3 residues: CASSPRGGPGYGYTF. In DNA, the CDR3 is TGTGCCAGCAGCCCCCGGGGGGGGCCGGGGTACGGCTACACCTTC.

The chain recombines TRBV12-5 with TRBJ1-1; TRBD1 aligns across 7 bases. Germline V gene data show CDR1 as LGHNT and CDR2 as FRNRAP. The CDR3 runs 15 residues. The V and J ends lost 5 bases and 10 bases, in that order; junction bases with no gene match: 16. The DNA for the CDR3 is TGTGCTAGTGGTCCGGACAGGCTGAGTGAAGGGGGAGCTTTCTTT. Encoded protein: CASGPDRLSEGGAFF. The variable domain in full, completed from reference TRBV12-5 and TRBJ1-1, reads DARVTQTPRHKVTEMGQEVTMRCQPILGHNTVFWYRQTMMQGLELLAYFRNRAPLDDSGMPKDRFSAEMPDATLATLKIQPSEPRDSAVYFCASGPDRLSEGGAFFGQGTRLTVV.